This T cell receptor (beta chain) emerged from a study of CD8 T cells in ankylosing spondylitis. General study results and limits: It appeared that ankylosing spondylitis blood was characterized by a TCR beta motif of several highly homologous variants. The clones that were linked to disease were reported to be significantly enriched in matched synovial fluid samples from ankylosing spondylitis patients.

TCRdb reanalysed the 5' RACE reads using MiXCR and keeps one entry per CDR3 protein. This sample has some 130,000 distinct CDR3 sequences, with under 20% found just once. About this clonotype: Its target is not known.

CDR1 and CDR2 from the germline V gene are MNHEY and SVGEGT. V was cut by 7 bases and J by 2 bases, with 9 bases left in between. The CDR3 loop spans 13 amino acids. Specimen: blood, either unsorted or a sorted T cell fraction (not recorded which). The rearrangement joins TRBV6-2 or TRBV6-3 to TRBJ1-5; the D gene is possibly TRBD1 (6 bases). The receptor was isolated from a male donor with ankylosing spondylitis. This chain's CDR3 is CASTWTGNQPQHF. For the CDR3, the DNA is TGTGCCAGCACCTGGACAGGCAATCAGCCCCAGCATTTT.